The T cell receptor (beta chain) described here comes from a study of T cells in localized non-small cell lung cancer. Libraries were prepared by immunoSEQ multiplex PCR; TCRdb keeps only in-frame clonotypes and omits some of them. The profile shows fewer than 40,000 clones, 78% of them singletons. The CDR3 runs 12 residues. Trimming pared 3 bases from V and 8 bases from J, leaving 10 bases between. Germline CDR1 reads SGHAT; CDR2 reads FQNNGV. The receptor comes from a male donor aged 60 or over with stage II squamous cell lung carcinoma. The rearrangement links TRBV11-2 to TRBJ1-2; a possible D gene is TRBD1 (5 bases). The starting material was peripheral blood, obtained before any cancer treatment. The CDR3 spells CASSFRGTGYTF. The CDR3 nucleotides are TGTGCCAGCAGCTTTCGGGGGACGGGCTACACCTTC.